Presented here are 7 T cell receptor beta chains from one specimen sequenced in a study of Graves' ophthalmopathy and Graves' hyperthyroidism. TCR beta CDR3 amplification used RNA transcripts. Following a first-round RT-PCR that used HTBI primers, a second-round multiplex PCR was carried out. TCRdb recomputed calls from the multiplex PCR reads with MiXCR, one row per CDR3 protein. Here the sample spans some 410,000 distinct CDR3 sequences, around 21% being singletons. Material for sequencing was peripheral blood. These receptor sequences come from a young woman with stable Graves' hyperthyroidism.

V and J are TRBV28 and TRBJ1-1; 12 bases line up with TRBD1. V lost 5 bases and J lost 1; bases outside the gene matches: 8. The length of the CDR3 is 17 residues. The germline CDR1 and CDR2 sequences are MDHEN and SYDVKM. CDR3: CASSPRDRGLWNTEAFF. In DNA form, the CDR3 reads TGTGCCAGCAGTCCTAGGGACAGGGGGCTTTGGAACACTGAAGCTTTCTTT.

This chain uses TRBV6-2 or TRBV6-3 with TRBJ1-1, with a weak D call TRBD1 (6 bases). This CDR3 spans 14 amino acids. Trimming removed 4 bases from V and 0 bases from J, with 9 bases in between. Germline-derived CDR1 and CDR2 are MNHEY and SVGEGT. In DNA form, the CDR3 reads TGTGCCAGCAGTTCGGGACACCTGAACACTGAAGCTTTCTTT. Its protein product is CASSSGHLNTEAFF.

V gene TRBV28 combines with J gene TRBJ1-1; D unclear. In germline, CDR1 is MDHEN, CDR2 SYDVKM. V lost 5 bases to trimming and J lost 6 bases, with 16 bases between them. The CDR3 covers 14 residues. This CDR3 reads CASSPDYPRAEAFF. The CDR3 DNA reads as TGTGCCAGCAGTCCCGACTACCCCCGGGCTGAAGCTTTCTTT.

In its sample, this clonotype was seen many times. J is TRBJ2-7 and V is TRBV12-3 or TRBV12-4; the D is unclear. The CDR3 covers 12 residues. Trimming cost V 6 bases and J 4 bases, with 10 bases left between them. CDR3 in DNA: TGTGCCAGCAGCCCACCGGATTACGAGCAGTACTTC. Encoded protein: CASSPPDYEQYF.

This clonotype was detected ten times or more. The chain recombines TRBV20-1 with TRBJ2-5; D gene ambiguous. The ends were cut back, 0 bases at V and 13 bases at J, with 18 bases in the middle. The CDR3 sequence is 13 residues long. Germline CDR1 DFQATT, CDR2 SNEGSKA (reference sequence). CDR3 residues: CSARDRVSSWGYF. The CDR3 region has the DNA TGCAGTGCTAGAGACCGGGTTTCATCCTGGGGGTACTTC.

This clonotype was seen repeatedly, ten times or more. The chain carries TRBV20-1 and TRBJ1-6; possible D gene TRBD1, 6 bases. Deletions cut 1 base from V and 8 bases from J, with 18 bases between. The germline CDR1 and CDR2 sequences are DFQATT and SNEGSKA (reference sequence). CDR3 size: 16 residues. The CDR3 spells CSARVSQGRGDSPLHF. DNA for the CDR3: TGCAGTGCTAGAGTATCACAGGGAAGAGGGGATTCACCCCTCCACTTT.

This clonotype was counted many times. The chain combines TRBV2 with TRBJ1-2, with D possibly matching TRBD1 (5 bases). Trimming stripped 9 bases from V and 6 bases from J, with 20 bases between. The CDR3 is 14 amino acids. Germline lookup yields CDR1 SNHLY and CDR2 FYNNEI. The CDR3 bases are TGTGCCAGAGGCTGGACGGCAGGGAGTAATGGCTACACCTTC. It specifies CARGWTAGSNGYTF.